Detailed here is one T cell receptor (beta chain). Its target is not known. V was clipped by 5 bases and J by 6 bases, with 18 bases between them. CDR1 is SNHLY and CDR2 is FYNNEI in the germline V gene. There are 15 residues in the CDR3. This specimen belongs to a study of beta chain features in type 1 diabetes. Study in general: The samples had 85 million to 140 million sorted cells examined in all. Study findings and constraints: A potential influence of HLA type upon TCRB rearrangement remained unresolved herein.

Reverse transcription of all isolated RNA meant that expressed TCRB transcripts were sequenced. Profiling relied on immunoSEQ multiplex PCR, and the TCRdb table lists in-frame clones only, not all of them. Among hundreds of thousands of clones listed, roughly 12% were seen once. The sequenced material came from naive CD4+ T cells from blood. The chain uses TRBV2 and TRBJ2-3; D perhaps matches TRBD2 (6 bases). This clonotype was obtained from a man between 18 and 29 years old in good health. The CDR3: CASSPLAGSKDTQYF. DNA for the CDR3: TGTGCCAGCAGTCCCTTGGCGGGATCGAAGGATACGCAGTATTTT.